Shown below are 18 T cell receptor beta chains from a single sample sequenced in a study of regulatory T cells in long-lasting Graves disease. TCR beta libraries were built with iRepertoire HTBI primers and Arm-PCR of CDR3 regions. TCRdb fed the multiplex PCR reads into MiXCR, producing one record per CDR3 protein. The repertoire includes around 500,000 distinct CDR3 sequences, less than 25% of them detected once, and roughly 8% sits in the top ten. The time point was: persistent/refractory GD, antithyroid drugs over 5 years with positive TRAb. TCR sequences were obtained from RNA taken from PBMCs. Sequenced here: peripheral blood mononuclear cells (PBMCs), sampled when the disease was refractory, from a patient treated with antithyroid drugs. The receptors come from a female donor with Graves disease.

This chain connects TRBV7-2 to TRBJ2-7, with 11 nucleotides matching TRBD2. The CDR3 sequence is 18 residues long. CDR1 is SGHTA and CDR2 is FQGNSA in the germline V gene. The V and J ends lost 3 bases and 5 bases, in that order; junction bases with no gene match: 15. The CDR3 sequence: CASSFYLGTSGVLDEQYF. The CDR3 nucleotides read TGTGCCAGCAGCTTCTACTTGGGGACTAGCGGCGTTTTGGACGAGCAGTACTTC.

This clonotype was observed a handful of times. The chain has TRBV5-6 and TRBJ1-2; D is undetermined. The V gene lost 4 bases and the J gene lost 6 bases, with 7 bases spanning the gap. This CDR3 has 11 amino acids. Germline V gene data show CDR1 as SGHDT and CDR2 as YYEEEE. CDR3 region: CASSAADGYTF. CDR3 nucleotide sequence: TGTGCCAGCAGCGCGGCGGATGGCTACACCTTC.

The table lists this clonotype with many counts. The chain uses TRBV28 and TRBJ1-5; D ambiguous. With 7 bases removed from V and 0 bases from J, the gap between germline ends came to 13 bases. CDR1 and CDR2 (germline): MDHEN, SYDVKM. CDR3 length: 15 residues. CDR3 residues: CASKPQEDSNQPQHF. CDR3 DNA sequence: TGTGCCAGCAAACCTCAGGAGGATAGCAATCAGCCCCAGCATTTT.

The sample holds a few counts of this clonotype. The rearrangement uses TRBV14 and TRBJ2-7, with 7 bases fitting TRBD2. Germline V CDR1 and CDR2: SGHDN, FVKESK. Trimming removed 6 bases from V and 2 bases from J; junction bases left unmatched: 7. The CDR3 spans 14 residues. The CDR3 DNA sequence: TGTGCCAGCAGTCCACTAGCGCTGGCCTACGAGCAGTACTTC. Translating it yields CASSPLALAYEQYF. Using reference TRBV14 and TRBJ2-7 for the parts outside the CDR3, the full variable domain is EAGVTQFPSHSVIEKGQTVTLRCDPISGHDNLYWYRRVMGKEIKFLLHFVKESKQDESGMPNNRFLAERTGGTYSTLKVQPAELEDSGVYFCASSPLALAYEQYFGPGTRLTVT.

This clonotype was seen a handful of times. The chain links TRBV6-2 or TRBV6-3 to TRBJ2-3; TRBD2 agrees at 7 bases. Germline CDR1 and CDR2: MNHEY and SVGEGT. V trimming: 6 bases; J trimming: 4 bases; junction bases outside the gene matches: 4. This CDR3 spans 13 amino acids. The CDR3 DNA is TGTGCCAGCAGCGGGCTAGCGGCAGATACGCAGTATTTT. Protein product: CASSGLAADTQYF.

In this sample, this clonotype turned up many times. This chain uses TRBV11-2 with TRBJ2-7; possible D gene TRBD1, 6 bases. The germline gives CDR1 SGHAT, CDR2 FQNNGV. CDR3 size: 14 residues. Trimming pared 1 base from V and 2 bases from J, leaving 9 bases between. The CDR3, as DNA: TGTGCCAGCAGCTTAGTATCAGGGGCCTACGAGCAGTACTTC. Its translation is CASSLVSGAYEQYF. Full variable domain (missing parts from reference TRBV11-2 and TRBJ2-7): EAGVAQSPRYKIIEKRQSVAFWCNPISGHATLYWYQQILGQGPKLLIQFQNNGVVDDSQLPKDRFSAERLKGVDSTLKIQPAKLEDSAVYLCASSLVSGAYEQYFGPGTRLTVT.

The CDR3 bases are TGTGCCAGTAGTACTCGGACAGGGAGCAATCAGCCCCAGCATTTT. This gives the protein CASSTRTGSNQPQHF. This chain connects TRBV19 to TRBJ1-5; 8 bases match TRBD1. Per germline, CDR1 LNHDA and CDR2 SQIVND (reference sequence). The CDR3 has 15 residues. J was trimmed by 1 base and V by 4 bases; bases with no gene match: 3.

The chain employs TRBV7-9 and TRBJ1-5, with D possibly matching TRBD1 (6 bases). V was trimmed by 11 bases and J by 9 bases, leaving 11 bases between them. From germline, CDR1 is SEHNR and CDR2 FQNEAQ (reference sequence). The CDR3 contains 10 residues. This CDR3 is CAWGHRPQHF. The CDR3 DNA is TGTGCCTGGGGGCATCGGCCCCAGCATTTT. The whole variable domain, filled in from reference TRBV7-9 and TRBJ1-5, reads DTGVSQNPRHKITKRGQNVTFRCDPISEHNRLYWYRQTLGQGPEFLTYFQNEAQLEKSRLLSDRFSAERPKGSFSTLEIQRTEQGDSAMYLCAWGHRPQHFGDGTRLSIL.

This sequence joins TRBV7-2 and TRBJ1-2, with D maybe TRBD1 (6 bases). V was clipped by 4 bases and J by 4 bases, with 19 bases between them. Germline V gene sequence: CDR1 SGHTA, CDR2 FQGNSA. The CDR3 is made up of 16 amino acids. CDR3 residues: CASSSDSGVRVYGYTF. In DNA form, the CDR3 reads TGTGCCAGCAGCTCCGACTCAGGGGTCCGTGTCTATGGCTACACCTTC.

This clonotype was counted between two and nine times. A far larger clone is one base from this, pointing to a likely read error. V and J are TRBV6-1 and TRBJ2-5; TRBD1 matches 8 bases. J gave up 4 bases and V 6 bases, and 1 base lay outside the gene matches. This CDR3 is 12 amino acids long. The germline gives CDR1 MNHNS, CDR2 SASEGT. CDR3 nucleotides: TGTGCCAGCAGGGACAGGGCAGAGACCCAGTACTTC. It translates to CASRDRAETQYF.

The chain links TRBV19 to TRBJ2-7, with no clear D. Trimming shortened V by 5 bases and J by 4 bases, and 18 bases separated the two germline ends. CDR1 LNHDA and CDR2 SQIVND come from the germline V gene (reference sequence). The CDR3 length is 15 residues. CDR3 in amino acids: CASSPDLRASYEQYF. For the CDR3, the DNA is TGTGCCAGTAGTCCGGATCTAAGGGCTTCTTACGAGCAGTACTTC.

In regard to this clonotype: At one end, the junction sequence differs from germline, possibly due to a read error. This chain joins TRBV7-2 and TRBJ2-3; 7 nucleotides line up with TRBD2. The V gene's germline CDR1 is SGHTA and CDR2 FQGNSA. The length of the CDR3 is 11 residues. The CDR3 region has the DNA TGTGCCAGCAGCTTAGGGGACTACCTAAATTTT. This gives the protein CASSLGDYLNF.

There are a few counts of this clonotype. V and J are TRBV7-9 and TRBJ2-7; the D gene is possibly TRBD1 (5 bases). The V gene lost 7 bases and the J gene lost 5 bases, with 21 bases spanning the gap. CDR3 length: 15 residues. CDR1 is SEHNR, CDR2 FQNEAQ, per germline (reference sequence). CDR3 sequence (DNA): TGTGCCAGCACCCCAAAGGGGTTTATTTTAGACGAGCAGTACTTC. Its translation is CASTPKGFILDEQYF.

The chain uses TRBV7-9 and TRBJ1-4; 8 nucleotides match TRBD1. The CDR3 covers 17 residues. The J segment lost 0 bases and the V segment lost 2 bases, leaving 5 bases of the junction unmatched. Germline V gives CDR1 SEHNR, CDR2 FQNEAQ (reference sequence). The CDR3 loop is CASSLWGTGATNEKLFF. As DNA, the CDR3 is TGTGCCAGCAGCTTATGGGGGACAGGTGCAACTAATGAAAAACTGTTTTTT.

This clonotype was picked up many times. This chain links TRBV6-5 with TRBJ2-7; TRBD1 matches at 9 bases. CDR1 is MNHEY, CDR2 SVGAGI, per germline. This CDR3 region has 18 residues. V was pared by 2 bases and J by 1 base, with 12 bases of the junction left unmatched. DNA of the CDR3: TGTGCCAGCAGTTACACTCTCGACGGGACAGGGATTTCCTACGAGCAGTACTTC. Translating gives CASSYTLDGTGISYEQYF.

This clonotype was seen ten or more times. J is TRBJ1-6 and V is TRBV7-6; the D is unclear. Germline assignment: CDR1 SGHVS and CDR2 FNYEAQ. V was shortened by 5 bases and J by 4 bases, with 15 bases between the two germline ends. This CDR3 is built from 16 residues. CDR3 coding DNA: TGTGCCAGCAGCCCCATGGCTGGAATATATAATTCACCCCTCCACTTT. Translation: CASSPMAGIYNSPLHF.

The table lists this clonotype with a few counts. The chain employs TRBV5-1 and TRBJ2-2; 8 bases line up with TRBD1. Germline V gives CDR1 SGHRS, CDR2 YFSETQ. The CDR3 spans 14 residues. Losses at the gene ends were 2 bases for V and 7 bases for J; bases not matched to a gene: 4. CDR3 nucleotide sequence: TGCGCCAGCAGCTTCACAGGGGGAATCGGGGAGCTGTTTTTT. It codes for CASSFTGGIGELFF.

A few counts support this clonotype. This rearrangement joins TRBV20-1 to TRBJ2-5; 14 bases map to TRBD2. With 2 bases clipped from V and 3 bases from J, the junction kept 2 bases outside the gene matches. In germline, CDR1 is DFQATT, CDR2 SNEGSKA (reference sequence). The CDR3 sequence is 15 residues long. The CDR3 sequence is CSARRGLAGEETQYF. CDR3 DNA sequence: TGCAGTGCTAGACGGGGACTAGCGGGGGAAGAGACCCAGTACTTC.